This T cell receptor beta chain was sequenced during a study of T-cell reconstitution after alpha-beta-depleted transplantation in children. CDR3 length: 16 residues. V gave up 3 bases and J gave up 7 bases, with 22 bases separating them. CDR1 and CDR2 from the germline V gene are DFQATT and SNEGSKA (reference sequence). Study conclusions and caveats: There were some patients whose high TCRbeta diversity at day 60 came from surviving recipient T cells and thymic progenitors. Diversity and T-cell counts at one year after transplant derived mostly from new T cells. Two months or so post-transplant, alpha-beta T cells reportedly derived from several hundred expanded graft clones.

Using unique molecular identifiers, the investigators prepared the TCRbeta library. TCRdb re-derived calls from the PCR reads in MiXCR, one entry per CDR3 protein. Seen here are 200,000 to 250,000 distinct CDR3 sequences, approximately 11% observed once, and the top ten hold roughly 30%. This clonotype occurred a few times. Its specificity is unknown. V usage is TRBV20-1 and J usage is TRBJ2-1; D not resolved. The source material was PBMCs, sampled before TCRalphabeta/CD19-depleted stem cell transplant. This TCR derives from a child less than two years old with acute myeloid leukemia, due to receive a stem cell transplant. CDR3 amino acids: CSASRVAHRVRNEQFF. The DNA for the CDR3 is TGCAGTGCTAGCAGAGTAGCCCACCGGGTGAGGAATGAGCAGTTCTTC.